These 11 T cell receptor beta chains came from one sample sequenced in a study of blood T cell repertoires in COVID-19. This table comes from immunoSEQ multiplex PCR, and its TCRdb copy is limited to in-frame clones, with some not included. The repertoire holds roughly 21,000 clones, with approximately 90% as singletons. Specimen: peripheral blood. Source of these receptors: a man between 65 and 85 years old with active COVID-19.

This clone was seen just once. The rearrangement uses TRBV19 and TRBJ1-6, with D perhaps TRBD1 (6 bases). In germline, CDR1 is LNHDA, CDR2 SQIVND (reference sequence). V dropped 5 bases and J dropped 7 bases, with 9 bases sitting between them. The length of the CDR3 is 13 residues. The CDR3 sequence is CASSGQGNSPLHF. The CDR3 nucleotides are TGTGCCAGTAGTGGCCAGGGGAATTCACCCCTCCACTTT.

This chain connects TRBV19 to TRBJ1-1; 8 bases match TRBD1. V shed 9 bases and J 4 bases; nucleotides not matched to a gene: 10. This CDR3 region has 14 residues. Germline V gives CDR1 LNHDA, CDR2 SQIVND (reference sequence). For the CDR3, the DNA is TGTGCCAGCGAAAACAGGGGGATAGGCACTGAAGCTTTCTTT. It translates to CASENRGIGTEAFF.

This clone appeared a few times. The V call is TRBV7-9, the J call TRBJ1-3; D gene ambiguous. CDR3 length: 14 residues. The V end lost 5 bases, the J end lost 0 bases, and 8 bases lay between the germline ends. Germline CDR1 is SEHNR and CDR2 is FQNEAQ (reference sequence). This chain's CDR3 is CASSRRRSGNTIYF. CDR3 DNA: TGTGCCAGCAGCCGGAGACGCTCTGGAAACACCATATATTTT.

This rearrangement joins TRBV6-2 or TRBV6-3 to TRBJ2-2; D uncertain. The CDR3 has 13 residues. Trimming took off 2 bases at V and 4 bases at J, with 5 bases between the two ends. CDR1 is MNHEY, CDR2 SVGEGT, per germline. DNA for the CDR3: TGTGCCAGCAGTTACCGAGGCACCGGGGAGCTGTTTTTT. It translates to CASSYRGTGELFF.

This chain joins TRBV9 and TRBJ1-3; unclear D gene. There are 14 residues in the CDR3. Per germline, CDR1 SGDLS and CDR2 YYNGEE. Trimming cost V 7 bases and J 3 bases, with 14 bases left between them. The CDR3 is CASGGPSLGNTIYF. The CDR3 nucleotides are TGTGCCAGCGGAGGCCCTTCCCTTGGAAACACCATATATTTT.

The chain recombines TRBV20-1 with TRBJ1-1; tentative D call: TRBD1 (5 bases). CDR3 size: 12 residues. V was trimmed by 3 bases and J by 4 bases, leaving 9 bases between them. Germline loops: CDR1 DFQATT, CDR2 SNEGSKA (reference sequence). CDR3 nucleotide sequence: TGCAGTGCTAGTGGGGGGGGCACTGAAGCTTTCTTT. Amino acid sequence: CSASGGGTEAFF.

V and J are TRBV5-1 and TRBJ1-1; D gene ambiguous. Trimming shortened V by 0 bases and J by 1 base, and 10 bases separated the two germline ends. Germline values: CDR1 SGHRS, CDR2 YFSETQ. The CDR3 covers 15 residues. CDR3 sequence: CASSLADAGNTEAFF. The CDR3 DNA reads as TGCGCCAGCAGCTTGGCAGACGCGGGGAACACTGAAGCTTTCTTT.

This chain uses TRBV12-5 with TRBJ2-1; 8 bases agree with TRBD2. The V gene's germline CDR1 is LGHNT and CDR2 FRNRAP. The CDR3 contains 15 residues. Trimming at V came to 7 bases and at J to 8 bases, leaving 13 bases not matched to a gene. The CDR3 spells CASAPREGPLDEQFF. The CDR3 region has the DNA TGTGCTAGTGCCCCCCGGGAGGGTCCTTTGGATGAGCAGTTCTTC.

V gene TRBV15 combines with J gene TRBJ1-1, with D uncertain. The V end was cut by 2 bases, the J end by 2 bases, with 12 bases between. Germline V gene data show CDR1 as LNHNV and CDR2 as YYDKDF (reference sequence). The length of the CDR3 is 15 residues. DNA for the CDR3: TGTGCCACCAGCAGAACCCGGGGAGGCAACACTGAAGCTTTCTTT. Its protein is CATSRTRGGNTEAFF.

The chain recombines TRBV11-3 with TRBJ2-2; possible D gene TRBD1, 6 bases. The ends were cut back, 5 bases at V and 1 base at J, with 11 bases in the middle. The CDR3 consists of 15 residues. Germline CDR1 SGHNT, CDR2 YENEEA. CDR3 nucleotide sequence: TGTGCCAGCAGCCTTGGGACATTGAACACCGGGGAGCTGTTTTTT. Protein product: CASSLGTLNTGELFF.

This CDR3 reads CASSVGVPSSGNTIYF. For the CDR3, the DNA is TGTGCCAGCAGCGTAGGCGTTCCGAGCTCTGGAAACACCATATATTTT. This chain links TRBV9 with TRBJ1-3; D remains unclear. Trimming removed 0 bases from V and 0 bases from J, with 10 bases in between. This CDR3 has 16 residues. Per germline, CDR1 SGDLS and CDR2 YYNGEE.